Here is one T cell receptor beta chain with its context. Its antigen is as yet unknown. Sequencing was performed with immunoSEQ multiplex PCR; in TCRdb, only in-frame clones are kept and a portion is missing. The sample gives some 130,000 clones, 85% to 90% of which show up once; more than 0.45% is in the top ten. Systemic immunosuppression or a history of autoimmune disease excluded patients. This record comes from a study of OX40 agonist ivuxolimab in advanced cancers. The study, taken as a whole, reports: The study found among the lowest clonal expansion in partial responders at 0.1-3.0 mg/kg.

The specimen was CD4+ or CD8+ T cells sorted from blood, collected in a trial of the OX40 agonist ivuxolimab. The sequence was obtained from an adult with an advanced solid tumor such as melanoma, head and neck, liver or kidney cancer.

CDR3 coding DNA: TGTGCCAGCAGCTTGGAACAGCTTTATAGCAATCAGCCCCAGCATTTT. It codes for CASSLEQLYSNQPQHF. The chain has TRBV5-4 and TRBJ1-5; D is ambiguous. The V end lost 0 bases, the J end lost 0 bases, and 10 bases lay between the germline ends. Per the germline V gene, CDR1 is SGHNT and CDR2 is YYREEE (reference sequence). This CDR3 is built from 16 residues.